This TCR beta chain was captured by sequencing in a study of T cells in Graves' hyperthyroidism and ophthalmopathy. Broader study findings: Most thyroid clonotypes that were expanded above 0.001 also turned up in blood.

This clonotype was found many times. The target antigen is unknown. There were TCR beta CDR3 regions amplified from RNA transcripts. HTBI primers drove first-round RT-PCR of the TCR CDR3. TCRdb passed the multiplex PCR reads through MiXCR, listing each CDR3 protein once. Seen here are around 380,000 distinct CDR3 sequences, roughly 13% observed once, and the top ten hold roughly 20%. This clonotype was obtained from a young man with Graves' hyperthyroidism that later progressed to Graves' ophthalmopathy. Sequenced input: blood.

CDR3 nucleotides: TGTGCCAGCAGCTTAGTTCCGGGACCGGAAGCTTTCTTT. Translated, it gives CASSLVPGPEAFF. The chain has TRBV7-8 and TRBJ1-1, with a possible D match to TRBD1 (5 bases). The V end lost 1 base, the J end lost 8 bases, and 11 bases lay between the germline ends. The CDR3 is 13 residues long. In germline, CDR1 is SGHVS, CDR2 FQNEAQ.